This is a list of T cell receptor beta chains from one sample in a study of regulatory T cells in long-lasting Graves disease. TCRdb analysed the multiplex PCR reads with MiXCR anew, one entry per CDR3 protein. The sample includes roughly 510,000 distinct CDR3 sequences, about 16% of them seen just once. Another study also made use of these data, one on T cells in Graves' hyperthyroidism and ophthalmopathy.

The sequenced sample was peripheral blood mononuclear cells (PBMCs), obtained at new diagnosis, from a patient treated with antithyroid drugs. These receptors all come from a man younger than 30 with Graves disease. CDR3s include the opening cysteine and the closing phenylalanine or tryptophan. The order of the fields is clone size, D gene, J gene, V gene, CDR3 protein, CDR3 DNA. The D gene is left open where the match is weak. Some rows have no size entry. The others give once, few or many, or a class for an expanded clone.

once,TRBD1,TRBJ1-1,TRBV27,CASSFPGQGAPEAFF,TGTGCCAGCAGTTTTCCGGGACAGGGGGCGCCCGAAGCTTTCTTT
few,TRBD2,TRBJ2-5,TRBV11-3,CASSLTGTPDWSGGETQYF,TGTGCCAGCAGCTTAACCGGGACTCCGGACTGGAGCGGGGGGGAGACCCAGTACTTC
NA,NA,TRBJ2-1,TRBV27,CAGSLYERDNEQFF,TGTGCCGGCAGTTTGTACGAGAGGGACAATGAGCAGTTCTTC
many,NA,TRBJ1-5,TRBV27,CASSDGWGNQPQHF,TGTGCCAGCAGCGATGGCTGGGGAAATCAGCCCCAGCATTTT
few,TRBD1,TRBJ2-2,TRBV29-1,CSAAGTGGGELFF,TGCAGCGCTGCCGGGACAGGGGGAGGGGAGCTGTTTTTT
many,TRBD1,TRBJ2-2,TRBV12-3/TRBV12-4,CASSPDRATGELFF,TGTGCCAGCAGCCCCGACAGGGCCACCGGGGAGCTGTTTTTT
NA,NA,TRBJ1-1,TRBV19,CASSILRGAITEAFF,TGTGCCAGTAGTATCCTGAGGGGGGCGATCACTGAAGCTTTCTTT
many,TRBD1,TRBJ2-1,TRBV7-2,CASSLGGTGIYNEQFF,TGTGCCAGCAGCCTGGGGGGGACAGGGATCTACAATGAGCAGTTCTTC
many,TRBD2,TRBJ2-3,TRBV3-1,CASSLGLAEVGTQYF,TGTGCCAGCAGCTTGGGACTAGCGGAAGTCGGTACGCAGTATTTT
NA,TRBD2,TRBJ2-1,TRBV7-2,CASSFVASGRYYNEQFF,TGTGCCAGCAGCTTCGTGGCTAGCGGGAGGTACTACAATGAGCAGTTCTTC
many,NA,TRBJ2-7,TRBV28,CASSFREQGNRDYEQYF,TGTGCCAGCAGTTTCCGGGAACAGGGAAACCGGGATTACGAGCAGTACTTC
many,TRBD1,TRBJ2-7,TRBV7-2,CASSLGRGPYEQYF,TGTGCCAGCAGCTTAGGAAGGGGGCCCTACGAGCAGTACTTC
many,TRBD2,TRBJ2-7,TRBV27,CASSLTGVSGSGAYEQYF,TGTGCCAGCAGTTTAACCGGTGTTAGCGGGAGTGGGGCCTACGAGCAGTACTTC
few,TRBD2,TRBJ2-5,TRBV5-1,CASFQREGRETQYF,TGCGCCAGCTTTCAGCGGGAGGGCCGGGAGACCCAGTACTTC
once,TRBD1,TRBJ2-7,TRBV12-3/TRBV12-4,CASSLTGRKDEQYF,TGTGCCAGCAGTTTGACAGGGCGTAAAGACGAGCAGTACTTC
NA,NA,TRBJ2-3,TRBV20-1,CSSQDQRTDTQYF,TGCAGTTCCCAAGACCAGCGCACAGATACGCAGTATTTT
many,NA,TRBJ2-1,TRBV18,CASSPLGHGGNEQFF,TGTGCCAGCTCACCACTGGGACATGGAGGCAATGAGCAGTTCTTC
many,NA,TRBJ2-1,TRBV3-1,CASSQVGTFPSSYNEQFF,TGTGCCAGCAGCCAAGTTGGGACTTTTCCGAGCTCCTACAATGAGCAGTTCTTC
NA,TRBD2,TRBJ2-5,TRBV5-1,CASSFGSGGGEETQYF,TGCGCCAGCAGCTTCGGATCGGGAGGAGGGGAAGAGACCCAGTACTTC
NA,NA,TRBJ2-7,TRBV30,CAWIGAASYEQYF,TGTGCCTGGATCGGGGCAGCCTCCTACGAGCAGTACTTC
few,TRBD1,TRBJ1-2,TRBV18,CASSPGQGEDYGYTF,TGTGCCAGCTCGCCCGGACAGGGGGAGGACTATGGCTACACCTTC
NA,TRBD1,TRBJ1-2,TRBV28,CASSQLGGGYTF,TGTGCCAGCAGTCAATTAGGGGGCGGCTACACCTTC
many,TRBD1,TRBJ1-2,TRBV11-2,CASSLAGQGAFYTF,TGTGCCAGCAGCTTAGCAGGACAGGGGGCTTTCTACACCTTC
NA,NA,TRBJ2-4,TRBV25-1,CASSTTGTQYF,TGTGCCAGCAGTACAACCGGGACTCAGTACTTC
many,NA,TRBJ1-2,TRBV6-9,CASSYPGTYGYTF,TGTGCCAGCAGTTACCCGGGGACCTATGGCTACACCTTC
many,NA,TRBJ1-2,TRBV6-5,CASSYSTETGPGYYGYTF,TGTGCCAGCAGTTACTCGACGGAGACAGGCCCCGGTTACTATGGCTACACCTTC
NA,NA,TRBJ2-3,TRBV20-1,CSARAPRSDTQYF,TGCAGTGCTAGAGCCCCGCGATCAGATACGCAGTATTTT
NA,NA,TRBJ1-2,TRBV20-1,CSAVRAVGAVLGYTF,TGCAGTGCTGTGAGGGCCGTGGGCGCGGTACTTGGCTACACCTTC
few,NA,TRBJ2-2,TRBV27,CASSRQRNTGKLFF,TGTGCCAGCAGCAGACAGAGAAACACCGGGAAGCTGTTTTTT
many,TRBD1,TRBJ1-2,TRBV3-1,CASSQDSTGELFGYTF,TGTGCCAGCAGCCAAGATTCAACAGGGGAATTATTCGGCTACACCTTC
many,NA,TRBJ2-1,TRBV30,CAWGPYNEQFF,TGTGCCTGGGGCCCCTACAATGAGCAGTTCTTC
many,NA,TRBJ2-7,TRBV18,CASSPPGQLSYEQYF,TGTGCCAGCTCACCACCCGGACAGCTCTCCTACGAGCAGTACTTC
few,TRBD2,TRBJ2-1,TRBV10-3,CAISTTSGGSYNEQFF,TGTGCCATCAGTACGACTAGCGGGGGCTCCTACAATGAGCAGTTCTTC
NA,NA,TRBJ1-4,TRBV30,CAWSRGGLKEKLFF,TGTGCCTGGAGTAGAGGGGGTCTGAAGGAAAAACTGTTTTTT
many,TRBD1,TRBJ1-4,TRBV2,CASTLDRGRNEKLFF,TGTGCCAGCACCCTAGACAGGGGGCGGAATGAAAAACTGTTTTTT
NA,NA,TRBJ2-7,TRBV11-2,CASSLGGYGQYF,TGTGCCAGCAGCTTAGGGGGCTACGGGCAGTACTTC
many,NA,TRBJ1-1,TRBV20-1,CSARDTPYTEAFF,TGCAGTGCTAGAGACACGCCCTACACTGAAGCTTTCTTT
NA,NA,TRBJ1-5,TRBV5-1,CASSLRPGDDQPQHF,TGCGCCAGCAGCTTGCGACCAGGGGATGATCAGCCCCAGCATTTT
many,TRBD2,TRBJ2-7,TRBV5-1,CASRGGTTTYEQYF,TGCGCCAGCAGGGGTGGGACTACCACCTACGAGCAGTACTTC
few,NA,TRBJ2-2,TRBV5-1,CASSPGPEGTIGELFF,TGCGCCAGCAGCCCCGGCCCGGAGGGAACAATCGGGGAGCTGTTTTTT
many,NA,TRBJ2-5,TRBV6-5,CASSYRGAGQETQYF,TGTGCCAGCAGTTACCGGGGGGCCGGACAAGAGACCCAGTACTTC
NA,NA,TRBJ2-3,TRBV20-1,CSARESGRTDTQYF,TGCAGTGCTAGAGAATCGGGACGCACAGATACGCAGTATTTT
NA,NA,TRBJ2-1,TRBV2,CASRGMENEQFF,TGTGCCAGCAGAGGGATGGAGAATGAGCAGTTCTTC
few,TRBD1,TRBJ2-6,TRBV6-1,CASNTRQGELAGANVLTF,TGTGCCAGCAATACCCGGCAGGGGGAATTGGCAGGGGCCAACGTCCTGACTTTC
NA,TRBD1,TRBJ2-5,TRBV28,CASSSPGQGETQYF,TGTGCCAGCAGTTCCCCTGGACAGGGGGAGACCCAGTACTTC
few,NA,TRBJ2-6,TRBV20-1,CSAKHPGSGANVLTF,TGCAGTGCTAAACACCCAGGCTCTGGGGCCAACGTCCTGACTTTC
NA,NA,TRBJ2-5,TRBV7-3,CASSLVGGFQETQYF,TGTGCCAGCAGCTTAGTAGGGGGGTTCCAAGAGACCCAGTACTTC
few,TRBD1,TRBJ2-7,TRBV9,CASSPSGQGEQYF,TGTGCCAGCAGCCCCTCAGGACAGGGCGAGCAGTACTTC